A selection of T cell receptor beta chains follows, all from one sample in a study of shared clonotypes between healthy human individuals. Method: immunoSEQ multiplex PCR; TCRdb's copy keeps in-frame clones and lacks some. Of roughly 510,000 clones in the sample, about 80% are singletons; the top ten hold 12%. Sequenced material: PBMCs. The origin of the receptors is a woman in her forties in good health. Some clones in this sample may be carry-over from other donors' samples. CDR3s include the opening cysteine and the closing phenylalanine or tryptophan. The order of the fields is V gene, clone size, D gene, J gene, CDR3 DNA, CDR3 protein. D genes are given only for firm matches. The size of a clone is reported for some rows only, either as once, few or many, or as a class for expanded clones.

>TRBV7-9|NA|NA|TRBJ2-6
TGTGCCAGCAGCTTAGCGGGACGGCTTTCTGGGGCCAACGTCCTGACTTTC
CASSLAGRLSGANVLTF
>TRBV19|NA|NA|TRBJ2-3
TGTGCCAGTAGTATACTGGGGGTGCCTTATGGAGATACGCAGTATTTT
CASSILGVPYGDTQYF
>TRBV28|NA|TRBD2|TRBJ2-3
TGTGCCAGCAGTTTCGTGGGAGGGGCAGATACGCAGTATTTT
CASSFVGGADTQYF
>TRBV28|NA|NA|TRBJ2-1
TGTGCCAGCAGTTATCAGGGCTCGTCTTTCTTC
CASSYQGSSFF
>TRBV7-2|NA|NA|TRBJ2-7
TGTGCCAGCAGCCGCCTCTCCTACGAGCAGTACTTC
CASSRLSYEQYF
>TRBV6-9|NA|NA|TRBJ2-7
TGTGCCAGCAGGGAACGGCCCTCCTACGAGCAGTACTTC
CASRERPSYEQYF
>TRBV30|few|NA|TRBJ2-7
TGTGCCTGGAGTGGAAAAGTTACCTACGAGCAGTACTTC
CAWSGKVTYEQYF
>TRBV5-1|NA|NA|TRBJ1-4
TGCGCCAGCAGCTTGGGGCCAGAAGGTGAAAAACTGTTTTTT
CASSLGPEGEKLFF
>TRBV9|NA|NA|TRBJ2-3
TGTGCCAGCAGCCCAGCCACAGCGAGCACAGATACGCAGTATTTT
CASSPATASTDTQYF
>TRBV13|NA|NA|TRBJ1-1
TGTGCCAGCAGCTTGGGGGGTAAAGCTTTCTTT
CASSLGGKAFF
>TRBV7-9|few|NA|TRBJ2-3
TGTGCCAGCAGCTCTAGCACAGATACGCAGTATTTT
CASSSSTDTQYF
>TRBV2|NA|TRBD2|TRBJ2-5
TGTGCCAGCAGTGACCCCCGGGTAGCGGGAGGTGAGACCCAGTACTTC
CASSDPRVAGGETQYF
>TRBV7-9|few|TRBD1|TRBJ2-3
TGTGCCAGCAGCTTAATGCAGGGGGATGGAGATACGCAGTATTTT
CASSLMQGDGDTQYF
>TRBV10-1|NA|NA|TRBJ2-2
TGCGCCAGCGGGAAACCGAACACCGGGGAGCTGTTTTTT
CASGKPNTGELFF
>TRBV11-2|NA|NA|TRBJ2-3
TGTGCCAGCAGAGCCGGGCTAGCCGGGGCCCATACGCAGTATTTT
CASRAGLAGAHTQYF
>TRBV25-1|NA|NA|TRBJ2-3
TGTGCCAGCAGTCCGACGCTCTCAGATACGCAGTATTTT
CASSPTLSDTQYF
>TRBV18|NA|NA|TRBJ2-2
TGTGCCAGCTCACCAATCTCGGCAGGGGCCACCGGGGAGCTGTTTTTT
CASSPISAGATGELFF
>TRBV18|NA|NA|TRBJ2-7
TGTGCCAGCTCCTTTGAAAGCTCCTACGAGCAGTACTTC
CASSFESSYEQYF
>TRBV7-2|NA|NA|TRBJ2-3
TGTGCCAGCAGCTCCTTCTTGGGGACAGATACGCAGTATTTT
CASSSFLGTDTQYF
>TRBV5-1|many|TRBD2|TRBJ2-7
TGCGCCAGCAGCTTGACACTAGCGGGAGGGCCAAACGAGCAGTACTTC
CASSLTLAGGPNEQYF
>TRBV30|NA|NA|TRBJ1-6
TGTGCCTGGACCGGGTCTAATTCACCCCTCCACTTT
CAWTGSNSPLHF
>TRBV28|NA|NA|TRBJ2-1
TGTGCCAGCAGTTTATGGAGGGGGGATAGGGGCGCTAGATCTTACAATGAGCAGTTCTTC
CASSLWRGDRGARSYNEQFF
>TRBV6-5|NA|TRBD1|TRBJ2-4
TGTGCCAGCACCTCGACAGGGGGCATTCAGTACTTC
CASTSTGGIQYF
>TRBV28|NA|NA|TRBJ2-1
TGTGCCAGCAGTCAAGAGGGGGATGAGCAGTTCTTC
CASSQEGDEQFF
>TRBV4-1|NA|NA|TRBJ1-3
TGCGCCAGCAGCCAAGTAACGATATTAACATCTGGAAACACCATATATTTT
CASSQVTILTSGNTIYF
>TRBV6-1|once|NA|TRBJ2-7
TGTGCCAGCAGTGCCAGTACCTACGAGCAGTACTTC
CASSASTYEQYF
>TRBV15|NA|NA|TRBJ2-5
TGTGCCACCAGCAAAGGACAGATGGGGGAGCAGTACTTC
CATSKGQMGEQYF
>TRBV6-5|NA|NA|TRBJ2-2
TGTGCCAGCAGTCCCATAGAGGACACCGGGGAGCTGTTTTTT
CASSPIEDTGELFF
>TRBV7-7|NA|TRBD2|TRBJ2-5
TGTGCTAGCAGCCCGACGACTAGCGGCCGGGAGACCCAGTACTTC
CASSPTTSGRETQYF
>TRBV18|NA|TRBD2|TRBJ2-1
TGTGCCAGCTCACCACCGACTAGCGGAGTACGCTACAATGAGCGGTTCTTC
CASSPPTSGVRYNERFF
>TRBV7-2|NA|TRBD1|TRBJ2-5
TGTGCCAGCAGCTTATCAGGACAGGGGGGGGAGACCCAGTACTTC
CASSLSGQGGETQYF
>TRBV5-6|NA|NA|TRBJ2-2
TGTGCCAGCAGCTTTTACGCGGAAGGGATCAACACCGGGGAGCTGTTTTTT
CASSFYAEGINTGELFF
>TRBV28|NA|TRBD1|TRBJ1-5
TGTGCCAGCAGTTCCCCGGGACAGGGCCATCAGCCCCAGCATTTT
CASSSPGQGHQPQHF
>TRBV19|NA|NA|TRBJ2-3
TGTGCCAGTAGTATTAGGGGTCCAGGGATGGGCACAGATACGCAGTATTTT
CASSIRGPGMGTDTQYF
>TRBV4-1|NA|NA|TRBJ2-5
TGCGCCAGCAGCCAAGAGGAGGGGCAGACCCAGTACTTC
CASSQEEGQTQYF
>TRBV28|NA|NA|TRBJ2-7
TGTGCCAGCAGTTTTAAGTCGCAGGGATTCCACGAGCAGTACTTC
CASSFKSQGFHEQYF
>TRBV27|NA|NA|TRBJ2-7
TGTGCCAGCAGTACAAGGGACACCTACGAGCAGTACTTC
CASSTRDTYEQYF
>TRBV28|NA|NA|TRBJ1-5
TGTGCCAGCAGTGTCCCGGGACGGACGTATTTT
CASSVPGRTYF
>TRBV28|NA|NA|TRBJ1-2
TGTGCCAGCGGAACGGCGGGCCAATCCTATGGCTACACCTTC
CASGTAGQSYGYTF
>TRBV28|NA|TRBD1|TRBJ1-1
TGTGCCAGCACCACCACCGGGACAGGGGTTGCCCGGATGGGGGCTTTCTTT
CASTTTGTGVARMGAFF
>TRBV2|NA|NA|TRBJ2-7
TGTGCCAGCAGTGGAAGGTCAGGGCTAGCTGGCGAGCAGTACTTC
CASSGRSGLAGEQYF
>TRBV28|NA|TRBD2|TRBJ2-1
TGTGCCAGCAGTTTTCCCGGACTAGCGGCGTTCTTC
CASSFPGLAAFF
>TRBV4-3|NA|TRBD2|TRBJ2-1
TGCGCCAGCAGCCAGCTGTCACTAGCGGGAGTCCGTGAGCAGTTCTTC
CASSQLSLAGVREQFF
>TRBV9|few|TRBD2|TRBJ2-1
TGTGCCAGCAGCGCAGCTAGCGGGAGAAGGGAGCAGTTCTTC
CASSAASGRREQFF
>TRBV9|NA|TRBD1|TRBJ1-3
TGTGCCAGCAGCCCCTCAGGGGGAGGTGGAAACACCATATATTTT
CASSPSGGGGNTIYF